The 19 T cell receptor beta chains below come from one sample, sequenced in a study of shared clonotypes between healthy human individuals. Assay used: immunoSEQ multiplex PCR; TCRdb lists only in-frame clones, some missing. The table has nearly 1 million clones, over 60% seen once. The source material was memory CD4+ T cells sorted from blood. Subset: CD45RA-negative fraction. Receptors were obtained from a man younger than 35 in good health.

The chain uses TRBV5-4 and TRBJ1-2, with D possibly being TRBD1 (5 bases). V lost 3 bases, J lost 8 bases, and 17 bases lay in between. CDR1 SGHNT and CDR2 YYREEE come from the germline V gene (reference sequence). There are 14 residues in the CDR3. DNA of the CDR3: TGTGCCAGCAGCTCGATGACAGAAGAAGACGGCTACACCTTC. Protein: CASSSMTEEDGYTF.

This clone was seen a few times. Here the CDR3 DNA reads TGCAGCGTTGAGGACACGAACACTGAAGCTTTCTTT. Translated: CSVEDTNTEAFF. The chain carries TRBV29-1 and TRBJ1-1, with D perhaps TRBD1 (5 bases). V gave up 3 bases and J gave up 1 base, with 6 bases separating them. The V gene's germline CDR1 is SQVTM and CDR2 ANQGSEA. The CDR3 length is 12 residues.

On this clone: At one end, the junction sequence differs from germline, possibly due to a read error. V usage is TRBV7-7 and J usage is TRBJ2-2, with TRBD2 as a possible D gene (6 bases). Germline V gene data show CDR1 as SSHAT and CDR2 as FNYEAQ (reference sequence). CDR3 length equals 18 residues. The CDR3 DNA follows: TGTGCTAGCAGCTTAGCGGCCTTCGGGGCGGGATACACCGGGGAGCTGTTTTTT. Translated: CASSLAAFGAGYTGELFF.

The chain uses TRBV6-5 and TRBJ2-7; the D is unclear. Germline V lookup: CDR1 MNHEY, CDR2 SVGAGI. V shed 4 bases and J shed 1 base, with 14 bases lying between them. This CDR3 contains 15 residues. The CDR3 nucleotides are TGTGCCAGCAGTTCTCCTTCTAGTGCGTCCTACGAGCAGTACTTC. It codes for CASSSPSSASYEQYF.

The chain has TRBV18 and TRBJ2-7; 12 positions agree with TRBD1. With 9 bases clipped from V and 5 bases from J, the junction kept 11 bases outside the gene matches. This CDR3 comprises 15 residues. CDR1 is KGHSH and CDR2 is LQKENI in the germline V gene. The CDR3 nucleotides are TGTGCCAGTTCCCCTGGGACAGGGGGCATCAACGAGCAGTACTTC. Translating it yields CASSPGTGGINEQYF.

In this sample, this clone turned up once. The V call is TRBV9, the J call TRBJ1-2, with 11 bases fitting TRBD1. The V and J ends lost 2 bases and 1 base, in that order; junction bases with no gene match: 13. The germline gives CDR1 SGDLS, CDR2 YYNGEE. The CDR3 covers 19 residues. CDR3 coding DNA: TGTGCCAGCAGCGTCGGCCCCGATATGGACAGGGGGCTTAACTATGGCTACACCTTC. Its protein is CASSVGPDMDRGLNYGYTF.

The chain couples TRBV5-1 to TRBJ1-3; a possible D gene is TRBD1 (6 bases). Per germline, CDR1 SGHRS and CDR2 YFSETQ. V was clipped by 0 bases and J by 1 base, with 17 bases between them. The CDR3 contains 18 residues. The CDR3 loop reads CASSLVISGEGSGNTIYF. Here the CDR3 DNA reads TGCGCCAGCAGCTTGGTGATTTCAGGGGAAGGGTCTGGAAACACCATATATTTT.

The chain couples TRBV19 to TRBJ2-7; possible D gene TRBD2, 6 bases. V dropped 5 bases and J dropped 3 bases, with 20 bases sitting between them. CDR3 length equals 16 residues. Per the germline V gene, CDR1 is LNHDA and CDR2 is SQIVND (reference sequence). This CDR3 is CASSRAGGAINYEQYF. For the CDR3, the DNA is TGTGCCAGTAGTCGGGCAGGCGGGGCAATAAACTACGAGCAGTACTTC.

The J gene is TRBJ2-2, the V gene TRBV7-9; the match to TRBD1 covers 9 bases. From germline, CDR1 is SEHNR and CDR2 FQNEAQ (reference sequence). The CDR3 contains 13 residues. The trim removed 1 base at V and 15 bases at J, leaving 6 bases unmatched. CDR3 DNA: TGTGCCAGCAGCTTAGAAGGGACAGGGTCGGTGTTTTTT. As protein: CASSLEGTGSVFF.

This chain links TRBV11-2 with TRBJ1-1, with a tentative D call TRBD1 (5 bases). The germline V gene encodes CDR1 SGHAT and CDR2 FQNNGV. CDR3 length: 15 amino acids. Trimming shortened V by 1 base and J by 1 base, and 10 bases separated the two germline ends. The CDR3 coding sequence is TGTGCCAGCAGCTTAGCCGGGACGGGGAACACTGAAGCTTTCTTT. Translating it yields CASSLAGTGNTEAFF.

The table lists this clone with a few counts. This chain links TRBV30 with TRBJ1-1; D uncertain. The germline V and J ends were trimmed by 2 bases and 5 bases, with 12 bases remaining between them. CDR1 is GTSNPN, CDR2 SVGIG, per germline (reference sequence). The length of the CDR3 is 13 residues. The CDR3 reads CAWSPEGRTEAFF. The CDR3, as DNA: TGTGCCTGGAGTCCCGAGGGTAGAACTGAAGCTTTCTTT.

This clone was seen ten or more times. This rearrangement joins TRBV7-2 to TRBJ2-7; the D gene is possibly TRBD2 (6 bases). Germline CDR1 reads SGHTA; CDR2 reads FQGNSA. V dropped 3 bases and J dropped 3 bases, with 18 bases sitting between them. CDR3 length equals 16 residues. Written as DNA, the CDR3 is TGTGCCAGCAGCTTCCCCAAAGGGACTCCAAACTACGAGCAGTACTTC. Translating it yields CASSFPKGTPNYEQYF.

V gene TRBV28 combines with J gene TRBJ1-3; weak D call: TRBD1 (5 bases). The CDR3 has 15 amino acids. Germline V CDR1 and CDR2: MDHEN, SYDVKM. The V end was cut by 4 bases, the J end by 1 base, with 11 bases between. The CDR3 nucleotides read TGTGCCAGCAGTTCGCCTCAGGGTTCTGGAAACACCATATATTTT. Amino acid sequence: CASSSPQGSGNTIYF. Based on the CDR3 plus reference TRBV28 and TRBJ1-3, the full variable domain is DVKVTQSSRYLVKRTGEKVFLECVQDMDHENMFWYRQDPGLGLRLIYFSYDVKMKEKGDIPEGYSVSREKKERFSLILESASTNQTSMYLCASSSPQGSGNTIYFGEGSWLTVV.

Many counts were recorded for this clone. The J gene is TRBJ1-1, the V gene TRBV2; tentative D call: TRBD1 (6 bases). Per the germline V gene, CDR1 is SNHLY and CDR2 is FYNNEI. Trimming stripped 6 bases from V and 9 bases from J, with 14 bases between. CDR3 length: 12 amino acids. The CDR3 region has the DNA TGTGCCAGCAGCTATACAGGGCTCCAAGCTTTCTTT. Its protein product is CASSYTGLQAFF.

CDR3 sequence: CSVEEISGANVLTF. The CDR3 coding sequence is TGCAGCGTTGAAGAGATCTCTGGGGCCAACGTCCTGACTTTC. J is TRBJ2-6 and V is TRBV29-1; D gene uncertain. Germline V gene lookup returns CDR1 SQVTM and CDR2 ANQGSEA. Trimming left V 0 bases short and J 0 bases short, with 3 bases between. This CDR3 comprises 14 residues.

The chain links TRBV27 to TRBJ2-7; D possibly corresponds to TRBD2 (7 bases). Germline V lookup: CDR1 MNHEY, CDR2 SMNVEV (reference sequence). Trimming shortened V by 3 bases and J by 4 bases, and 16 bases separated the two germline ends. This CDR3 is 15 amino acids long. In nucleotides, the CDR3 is TGTGCCAGCAGTTTGGCTGAGGGGGGGCCTTACGAGCAGTACTTC. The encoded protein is CASSLAEGGPYEQYF.

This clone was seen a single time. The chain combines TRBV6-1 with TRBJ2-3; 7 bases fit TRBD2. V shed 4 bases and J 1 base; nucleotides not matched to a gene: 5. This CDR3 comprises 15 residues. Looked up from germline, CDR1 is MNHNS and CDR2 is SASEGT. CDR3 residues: CASSALAGGTDTQYF. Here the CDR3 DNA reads TGTGCCAGCAGTGCCCTGGCGGGAGGCACAGATACGCAGTATTTT.

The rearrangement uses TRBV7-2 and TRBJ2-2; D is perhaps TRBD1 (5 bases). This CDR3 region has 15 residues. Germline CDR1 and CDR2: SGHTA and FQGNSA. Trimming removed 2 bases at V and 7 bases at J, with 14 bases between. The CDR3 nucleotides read TGTGCCAGCAGCTTAAATTTGGCAGGGAACGGGGAGCTGTTTTTT. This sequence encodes CASSLNLAGNGELFF.

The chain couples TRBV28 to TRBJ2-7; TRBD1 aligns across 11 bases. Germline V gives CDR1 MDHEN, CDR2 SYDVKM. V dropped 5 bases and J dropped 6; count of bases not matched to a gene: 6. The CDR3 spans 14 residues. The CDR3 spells CASSRDRGSGEQYF. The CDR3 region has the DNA TGTGCCAGCAGTCGGGACAGGGGGTCGGGCGAGCAGTACTTC.